The count of the clone carrying this TCR beta chain is one. Its antigen is undetermined. The sample belongs to a study of graft-versus-host responses after intestinal transplantation. Germline CDR1 is SGHTA and CDR2 is FQGNSA. There are 15 residues in the CDR3. Germline trimming cut 4 bases from V and 3 bases from J; bases unmatched to any gene: 3. Sequencing was performed with immunoSEQ multiplex PCR; in TCRdb, only in-frame clones are kept and a portion is missing. The table shows some 64,000 clones, with 90% occurring only once. The receptor was derived from a human donor who was the organ donor for an intestinal transplant. The sequenced sample was unstimulated CD8+ T cells sorted from spleen or lymph node cells, obtained before transplant. V is TRBV7-2 and J is TRBJ2-3; 11 bases map to TRBD2. Here the CDR3 DNA reads TGTGCCAGCAGCTCTAGCGGGAGGTATACAGATACGCAGTATTTT. This encodes CASSSSGRYTDTQYF. Full variable domain (missing parts from reference TRBV7-2 and TRBJ2-3): GAGVSQSPSNKVTEKGKDVELRCDPISGHTALYWYRQSLGQGLEFLIYFQGNSAPDKSGLPSDRFSAERTGGSVSTLTIQRTQQEDSAVYLCASSSSGRYTDTQYFGPGTRLTVL.